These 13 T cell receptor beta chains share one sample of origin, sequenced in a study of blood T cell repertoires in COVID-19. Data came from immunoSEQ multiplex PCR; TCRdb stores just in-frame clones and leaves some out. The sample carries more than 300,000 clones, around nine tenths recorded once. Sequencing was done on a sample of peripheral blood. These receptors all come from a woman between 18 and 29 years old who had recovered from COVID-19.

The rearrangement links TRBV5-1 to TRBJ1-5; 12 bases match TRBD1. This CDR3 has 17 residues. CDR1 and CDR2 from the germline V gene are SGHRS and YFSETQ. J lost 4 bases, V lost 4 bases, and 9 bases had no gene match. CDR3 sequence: CASSPGQGAPGNQPQHF. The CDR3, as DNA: TGCGCCAGCAGCCCGGGACAGGGGGCGCCGGGAAATCAGCCCCAGCATTTT.

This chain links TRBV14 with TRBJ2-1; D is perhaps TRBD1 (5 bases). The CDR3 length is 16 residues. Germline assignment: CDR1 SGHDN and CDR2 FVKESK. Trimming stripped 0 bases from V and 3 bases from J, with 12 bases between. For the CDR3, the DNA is TGTGCCAGCAGCCAAGAGGGGCACAGAAACTACAATGAGCAGTTCTTC. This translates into CASSQEGHRNYNEQFF. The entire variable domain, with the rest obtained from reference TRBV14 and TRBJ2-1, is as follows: EAGVTQFPSHSVIEKGQTVTLRCDPISGHDNLYWYRRVMGKEIKFLLHFVKESKQDESGMPNNRFLAERTGGTYSTLKVQPAELEDSGVYFCASSQEGHRNYNEQFFGPGTRLTVL.

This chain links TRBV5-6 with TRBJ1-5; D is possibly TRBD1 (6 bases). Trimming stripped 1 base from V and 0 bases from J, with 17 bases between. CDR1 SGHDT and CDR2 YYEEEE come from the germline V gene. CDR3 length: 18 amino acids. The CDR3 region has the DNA TGTGCCAGCAGCTTGTATAATTGGGACACCACTAGCAATCAGCCCCAGCATTTT. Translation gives CASSLYNWDTTSNQPQHF.

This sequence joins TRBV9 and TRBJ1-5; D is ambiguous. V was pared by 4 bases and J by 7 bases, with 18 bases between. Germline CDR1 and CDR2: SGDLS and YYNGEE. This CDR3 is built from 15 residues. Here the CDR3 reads CASSPDPGSMQPQHF. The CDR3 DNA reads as TGTGCCAGCAGCCCGGACCCGGGATCGATGCAGCCCCAGCATTTT.

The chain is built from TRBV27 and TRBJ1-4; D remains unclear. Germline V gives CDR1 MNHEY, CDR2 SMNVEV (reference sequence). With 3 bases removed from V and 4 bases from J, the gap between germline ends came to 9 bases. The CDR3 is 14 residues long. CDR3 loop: CASSFRHHNEKLFF. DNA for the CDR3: TGTGCCAGCAGTTTTAGACATCATAATGAAAAACTGTTTTTT.

CDR3 nucleotide sequence: TGTGCCAGCAGCCGAAAACCCCGACAGGGAGAGACCCAGTACTTC. It specifies CASSRKPRQGETQYF. V is TRBV5-6 and J is TRBJ2-5; 7 bases map to TRBD1. Germline CDR1 reads SGHDT; CDR2 reads YYEEEE. There are 15 residues in the CDR3. The V and J ends lost 4 bases and 4 bases, in that order; junction bases with no gene match: 10.

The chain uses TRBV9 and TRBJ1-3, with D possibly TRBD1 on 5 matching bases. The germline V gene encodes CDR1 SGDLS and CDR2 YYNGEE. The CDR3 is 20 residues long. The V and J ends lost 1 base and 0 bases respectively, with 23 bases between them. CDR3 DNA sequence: TGTGCCAGCAGCGTACCCGTCCTCCCCCAGACAGAGATCTCTGGAAACACCATATATTTT. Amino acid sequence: CASSVPVLPQTEISGNTIYF.

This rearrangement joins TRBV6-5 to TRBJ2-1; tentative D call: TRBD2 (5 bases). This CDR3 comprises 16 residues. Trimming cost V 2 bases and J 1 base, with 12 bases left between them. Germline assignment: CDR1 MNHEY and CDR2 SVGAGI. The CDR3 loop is CASSYRAGLSYNEQFF. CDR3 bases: TGTGCCAGCAGTTACCGCGCGGGCTTGTCCTACAATGAGCAGTTCTTC.

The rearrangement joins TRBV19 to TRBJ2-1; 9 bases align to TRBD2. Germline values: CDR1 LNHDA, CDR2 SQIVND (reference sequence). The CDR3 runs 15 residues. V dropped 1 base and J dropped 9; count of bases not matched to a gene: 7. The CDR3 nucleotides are TGTGCCAGTAGTATAGGGACTAGCGTAGCCGGTGAGCAGTTCTTC. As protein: CASSIGTSVAGEQFF.

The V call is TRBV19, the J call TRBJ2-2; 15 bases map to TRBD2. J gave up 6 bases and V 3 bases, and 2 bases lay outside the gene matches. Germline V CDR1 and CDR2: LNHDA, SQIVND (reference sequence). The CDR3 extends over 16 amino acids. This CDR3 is CASSIGLAGGPGELFF. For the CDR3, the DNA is TGTGCCAGTAGTATTGGACTAGCGGGAGGGCCCGGGGAGCTGTTTTTT.

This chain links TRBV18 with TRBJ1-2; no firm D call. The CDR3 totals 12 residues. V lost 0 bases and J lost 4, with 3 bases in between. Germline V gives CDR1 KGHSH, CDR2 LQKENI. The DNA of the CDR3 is TGTGCCAGCTCACCACCGAGCTATGGCTACACCTTC. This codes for CASSPPSYGYTF.

The CDR3 region has the DNA TGTGCCACCAGTGCTGTAAAGGGGGCTTACAATGAGCAGTTCTTC. Protein: CATSAVKGAYNEQFF. This rearrangement joins TRBV24-1 to TRBJ2-1; 7 bases align to TRBD1. The V gene end was trimmed by 5 bases and the J gene end by 4 bases; junction bases not matched to a gene: 7. This CDR3 contains 15 residues. Germline loops: CDR1 KGHDR, CDR2 SFDVKD.

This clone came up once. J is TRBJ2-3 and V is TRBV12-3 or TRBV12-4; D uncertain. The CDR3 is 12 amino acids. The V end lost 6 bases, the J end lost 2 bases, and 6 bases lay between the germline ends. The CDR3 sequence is CASSPSTDTQYF. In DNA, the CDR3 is TGTGCCAGCAGCCCGTCCACAGATACGCAGTATTTT.